Sequencing of this TCR beta chain was carried out in a study of Ad26.COV2.S vaccination and SARS-CoV-2 variants. Concerning this clone itself: Its antigen is still unknown.

The study's findings and limits: Total T cell responses may have been underestimated by the TCR breadth and depth analyses. Vaccine and placebo groups showed comparable non-spike TCR breadth. Substantial breadth was reported for post-vaccination spike-specific CD8+ and CD4+ T cells.

Per germline, CDR1 LNHDA and CDR2 SQIVND (reference sequence). The V and J ends lost 6 bases and 4 bases, in that order; junction bases with no gene match: 9. The CDR3 is made up of 15 amino acids. TCRdb's copy holds only in-frame clones and misses some; the assay was immunoSEQ multiplex PCR. The table includes around 100,000 clones, more than 65% detected once. Sequences were derived from peripheral blood, sampled after recovery from COVID-19. The TCR was taken from a human donor who had recovered from COVID-19. The chain is built from TRBV19 and TRBJ2-1; 7 bases fit TRBD1. The chain's CDR3 is CASRITGDSYNEQFF. The CDR3, as DNA: TGTGCCAGTAGAATTACAGGGGATTCTTACAATGAGCAGTTCTTC.